The clone carrying this T cell receptor (beta chain) was recorded many times. Its antigen remains unidentified. Per germline, CDR1 MNHEY and CDR2 SVGEGT. The CDR3 is 16 residues long. V dropped 6 bases and J dropped 3; count of bases not matched to a gene: 7. RNA transcripts yielded amplified TCR beta CDR3 regions. The primer set for the first-round RT-PCR of the TCR CDR3 was HTBI. Each CDR3 protein is one row after TCRdb ran MiXCR on the multiplex PCR reads. The data show some 500,000 distinct CDR3 sequences, with 15% to 20% seen just once and approximately 30% held by the top ten. This sample stems from a study of T cells in Graves' hyperthyroidism and ophthalmopathy. Findings of the study overall: Also found in blood were most expanded thyroid clonotypes above 0.001.

Uncontrolled infection, other autoimmune disease, pregnancy or lactation disqualified patients from enrolment. The chain is built from TRBV6-2 or TRBV6-3 and TRBJ2-2, with 10 bases fitting TRBD2. The origin of this receptor is a woman aged 30 to 39 with Graves' ophthalmopathy. Source material: blood. CDR3 sequence (DNA): TGTGCCAGCAGGCCTAGCGGGAGTGGGTACACCGGGGAGCTGTTTTTT. Amino acids: CASRPSGSGYTGELFF.